The 14 T cell receptor beta chains in this list originate from one sample, sequenced in a study of blood T cell repertoires in COVID-19. Measured with immunoSEQ multiplex PCR; TCRdb has only the in-frame clones, and not every one. The sample consists of over 150,000 clones, about 79% of them appearing once. The sequenced sample was peripheral blood. These receptors were obtained from a woman aged 60-75 years with acute or convalescent COVID-19.

This clone came up a few times. The chain combines TRBV5-6 with TRBJ1-3; 8 nucleotides agree with TRBD1. The CDR3 has 13 amino acids. V lost 8 bases to trimming and J lost 0 bases; unmatched junction nucleotides: 1. Germline lookup yields CDR1 SGHDT and CDR2 YYEEEE. CDR3 coding DNA: TGTGCCAGTACAGGGGGCTCTGGAAACACCATATATTTT. It specifies CASTGGSGNTIYF.

The gene calls are TRBV3-1 (or the pseudogene TRBV3-2) and TRBJ1-1, with TRBD1 matching 10 bases. From germline, CDR1 is LGHDT and CDR2 YNNKEL (reference sequence). The CDR3 extends over 15 amino acids. The V segment lost 6 bases and the J segment 5 bases; nucleotides outside the gene matches: 9. The CDR3 DNA follows: TGTGCCAGCAGGAGACAGGGGGCGCGGGGGACTGAAGCTTTCTTT. Encoded protein: CASRRQGARGTEAFF.

The J gene is TRBJ1-3, the V gene TRBV5-1; weak D call: TRBD1 (5 bases). In germline, CDR1 is SGHRS, CDR2 YFSETQ. Trimming stripped 5 bases from V and 0 bases from J, with 15 bases between. The length of the CDR3 is 16 residues. CDR3 DNA sequence: TGCGCCAGCAGTAAGAATAACCAGGGCTCTGGAAACACCATATATTTT. It codes for CASSKNNQGSGNTIYF. The variable domain in full, completed from reference TRBV5-1 and TRBJ1-3, reads KAGVTQTPRYLIKTRGQQVTLSCSPISGHRSVSWYQQTPGQGLQFLFEYFSETQRNKGNFPGRFSGRQFSNSRSEMNVSTLELGDSALYLCASSKNNQGSGNTIYFGEGSWLTVV.

This clone was seen only a few times. The chain has TRBV19 and TRBJ1-5; D may be TRBD1 (5 bases). There are 14 residues in the CDR3. CDR1 is LNHDA, CDR2 SQIVND, per germline (reference sequence). V lost 8 bases and J lost 5, with 16 bases in between. The CDR3 loop is CASSGTLNYQPQHF. CDR3 coding DNA: TGTGCCAGTTCCGGGACTCTGAATTATCAGCCCCAGCATTTT.

V usage is TRBV6-6 and J usage is TRBJ2-1; D is uncertain. The CDR3 runs 17 residues. Germline V gene data show CDR1 as MNHNY and CDR2 as SVGAGI (reference sequence). Trimming shortened V by 7 bases and J by 7 bases, and 26 bases separated the two germline ends. DNA of the CDR3: TGTGCCAGCAATCCATCCTTTGGTGGGCATCAAAAAAATGAGCAGTTCTTC. Its translation is CASNPSFGGHQKNEQFF.

The chain links TRBV7-3 to TRBJ2-3; 9 bases are a match to TRBD1. The CDR3 loop spans 15 amino acids. CDR1 and CDR2 (germline): SGHTA, FQGTGA. J was trimmed by 4 bases and V by 5 bases; bases with no gene match: 7. DNA for the CDR3: TGTGCCAGCAGCCTACAGGGGGCCAGCGCAGATACGCAGTATTTT. It specifies CASSLQGASADTQYF.

The V and J genes are TRBV19 and TRBJ2-4, with a possible D match to TRBD1 (6 bases). The CDR3 has 15 residues. Trimming left V 2 bases short and J 3 bases short, with 11 bases between. Germline V lookup: CDR1 LNHDA, CDR2 SQIVND (reference sequence). The CDR3 here is CASSILTGHKNIQYF. DNA of the CDR3: TGTGCCAGTAGTATACTGACAGGTCACAAAAACATTCAGTACTTC.

The rearrangement links TRBV7-2 to TRBJ2-3; D call uncertain. The ends were cut back, 5 bases at V and 0 bases at J, with 12 bases in the middle. CDR1 is SGHTA and CDR2 is FQGNSA in the germline V gene. This CDR3 spans 15 amino acids. DNA for the CDR3: TGTGCCAGCAGCCCAAGTTTGACTAGCACAGATACGCAGTATTTT. This encodes CASSPSLTSTDTQYF.

The J gene is TRBJ2-2, the V gene TRBV5-1; TRBD2 might be the D (6 bases). The CDR3 covers 16 residues. CDR1 is SGHRS and CDR2 is YFSETQ in the germline V gene. Deletions cut 0 bases from V and 0 bases from J, with 9 bases between. CDR3 region: CASSLGEVTNTGELFF. Written as DNA, the CDR3 is TGCGCCAGCAGCTTGGGGGAGGTTACGAACACCGGGGAGCTGTTTTTT.

This sequence joins TRBV28 and TRBJ1-2, with D perhaps matching TRBD1 (5 bases). This CDR3 region has 13 residues. V was shortened by 3 bases and J by 4 bases, with 9 bases between the two germline ends. Germline CDR1 is MDHEN and CDR2 is SYDVKM. The CDR3 is CASSFRTPYGYTF. For the CDR3, the DNA is TGTGCCAGCAGTTTCCGGACACCCTATGGCTACACCTTC.

The DNA for the CDR3 is TGTGCCAGCAGACGACAGGGGAACCTTTATGGCTACACCTTC. This encodes CASRRQGNLYGYTF. The J gene is TRBJ1-2, the V gene TRBV3-1 (or the pseudogene TRBV3-2); TRBD1 matches 8 bases. From germline, CDR1 is LGHDT and CDR2 YNNKEL (reference sequence). V dropped 6 bases and J dropped 5; count of bases not matched to a gene: 8. This CDR3 comprises 14 residues.

This chain connects TRBV5-8 to TRBJ1-5; 9 nucleotides line up with TRBD1. Germline CDR1 reads SGHTS; CDR2 reads YDEGEE. The V gene end was trimmed by 4 bases and the J gene end by 1 base; junction bases not matched to a gene: 18. CDR3 length: 20 residues. CDR3 DNA sequence: TGTGCCAGCAGCAACGAGAGGGGACAGGGAGGAATATGGAGCAATCAGCCCCAGCATTTT. Translation: CASSNERGQGGIWSNQPQHF.

The V call is TRBV11-2, the J call TRBJ1-1, with TRBD1 matching over 9 bases. Germline-derived CDR1 and CDR2 are SGHAT and FQNNGV. The ends lost 4 bases at V and 1 base at J; junction bases unmatched: 10. CDR3 length: 17 residues. For the CDR3, the DNA is TGTGCCAGCAGCTCCCGTCCGGGGACAGGGAGGAACACTGAAGCTTTCTTT. Translation gives CASSSRPGTGRNTEAFF.

A note on this clone: In the same sample, other DNA sequences code for this CDR3. The chain couples TRBV5-1 to TRBJ2-7; D might be TRBD1 (5 bases). The germline CDR1 and CDR2 sequences are SGHRS and YFSETQ. CDR3 length equals 14 residues. V dropped 0 bases and J dropped 3 bases, with 10 bases sitting between them. CDR3 nucleotides: TGCGCCAGCAGCTTGGGTCAGGGCGGCTACGAGCAGTACTTC. Translation: CASSLGQGGYEQYF.